This TCR beta chain was captured in a study of cytomegalovirus exposure and HLA in healthy donors. Findings of the study overall: Sequences of the TCR beta chain were said to predict the HLA-A and HLA-B alleles of most subjects accurately.

The CDR3 spans 13 residues. Germline CDR1 MNHNS, CDR2 SASEGT. The PCR contained 60 Vbeta and 13 Jbeta primers. The assay was immunoSEQ multiplex PCR, and TCRdb's table has in-frame clones only and misses some. The sample includes more than 85,000 clones, 80% to 90% of them seen just once. Turning to this clone: What it binds is unknown. At one end the junction does not follow the germline gene, possibly because of a read error. Distinct nucleotide sequences in the sample also encode this CDR3.

The sequence derives from a woman aged 18-30 years in good health and CMV-seronegative. Sequenced material: PBMCs. This chain uses TRBV6-1 with TRBJ2-5; TRBD2 might be the D (6 bases). The CDR3 DNA follows: TGTGCCAGTAGTGATCTGCTCGGGGGGACCCAGTACTTC. Its translation is CASSDLLGGTQYF.